Detailed here is one T cell receptor beta chain. As originally analysed: Counts of nucleated cells, estimated from reference gene primer amplification, were obtained. Data came from immunoSEQ multiplex PCR; TCRdb stores just in-frame clones and leaves some out. V and J calls and clone size are given by that table; D and trimming were obtained from the DNA. The sample holds approximately 250,000 clones, roughly 85% seen once. These data belong to a study of blood T cell repertoires in COVID-19. Across the study: Donors in the United States, Italy and Spain gave samples during acute or convalescent COVID-19. PBMCs, B-cell-depleted T cells, or T cells provided the cDNA or gDNA that made up the material.

Seattle patient enrollment occurred during active infection, with longitudinal follow-up thereafter. The J segment lost 4 bases and the V segment lost 3 bases, leaving 6 bases of the junction unmatched. The CDR3 is 14 amino acids. CDR1 is KGHSH, CDR2 LQKENI, per germline. The chain combines TRBV18 with TRBJ2-7; 7 nucleotides match TRBD1. Sequenced sample: peripheral blood. The receptor comes from a man aged 50 to 60 with COVID-19, enrolled during active disease. CDR3 nucleotide sequence: TGTGCCAGCTCACCGCAAGACAGGGTTTACGAGCAGTACTTC. Protein product: CASSPQDRVYEQYF.